This T cell receptor (beta chain) was recorded in a study of cytomegalovirus exposure and HLA in healthy donors. The study ran its PCR with 60 Vbeta and 13 Jbeta primers. TCRdb keeps only in-frame clones here, not all; method: immunoSEQ multiplex PCR. The data hold about 170,000 clones, with approximately 85% observed a single time. Concerning this clone: Its antigen is not identified.

Study-wide findings and caveats: CMV antigen specificity of a few CMV-associated chains was confirmed in vitro. In a later analysis, HLA-C alleles had the fewest associated TCRs, DRB1 alleles the most.

This CDR3 spans 16 amino acids. Germline lookup yields CDR1 SGDLS and CDR2 YYNGEE. Germline trimming cut 3 bases from V and 0 bases from J; bases unmatched to any gene: 6. V gene TRBV9 combines with J gene TRBJ1-1, with TRBD1 matching over 9 bases. The TCR comes from a girl aged 10 to 17 in good health and CMV-seropositive. The sample consisted of PBMCs. The CDR3 nucleotides are TGTGCCAGCAGCGGGGGACAGGGACACATGAACACTGAAGCTTTCTTT. This sequence encodes CASSGGQGHMNTEAFF.